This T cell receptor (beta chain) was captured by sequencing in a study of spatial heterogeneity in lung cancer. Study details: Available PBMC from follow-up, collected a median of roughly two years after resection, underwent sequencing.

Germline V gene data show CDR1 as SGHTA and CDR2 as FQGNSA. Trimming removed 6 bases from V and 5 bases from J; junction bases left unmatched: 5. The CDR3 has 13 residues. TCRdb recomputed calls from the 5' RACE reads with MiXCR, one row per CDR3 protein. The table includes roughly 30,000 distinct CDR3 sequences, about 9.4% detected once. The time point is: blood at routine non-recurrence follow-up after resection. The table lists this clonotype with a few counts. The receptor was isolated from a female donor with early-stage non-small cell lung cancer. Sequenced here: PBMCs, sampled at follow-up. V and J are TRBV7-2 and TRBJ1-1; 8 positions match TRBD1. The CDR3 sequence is CASSTQGATEAFF. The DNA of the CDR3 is TGTGCCAGCAGTACCCAGGGGGCGACTGAAGCTTTCTTT.